This TCR beta chain is drawn from a study of early T cells in non-severe SARS-CoV-2 infection. At the level of the study: Unsorted whole-blood RNA was sequenced in bulk, leaving chains unpaired. Findings and limits, study-wide: The VDJdb matching leaned toward anti-spike CD8 responses and overlooked private and CD4 specificities.

This clonotype was detected ten times or more. The antigen remains unidentified. Trimming cost V 4 bases and J 0 bases, with 6 bases left between them. The length of the CDR3 is 13 residues. CDR1 and CDR2 from the germline V gene are SGHTA and FQGNSA. Researchers tagged individual cDNA molecules with unique molecular identifiers. TCRdb ran MiXCR on the 5' RACE reads and lists one entry per CDR3 protein. The sample has tens of thousands of distinct CDR3 sequences, around 8.9% seen once. The TCR comes from an adult who was a healthcare worker with PCR-confirmed SARS-CoV-2 infection or an uninfected control (not recorded which). Sequenced sample: whole blood. The chain has TRBV7-2 and TRBJ1-1; D ambiguous. CDR3 residues: CASSYTMNTEAFF. CDR3 sequence (DNA): TGTGCCAGCAGCTACACTATGAACACTGAAGCTTTCTTT.